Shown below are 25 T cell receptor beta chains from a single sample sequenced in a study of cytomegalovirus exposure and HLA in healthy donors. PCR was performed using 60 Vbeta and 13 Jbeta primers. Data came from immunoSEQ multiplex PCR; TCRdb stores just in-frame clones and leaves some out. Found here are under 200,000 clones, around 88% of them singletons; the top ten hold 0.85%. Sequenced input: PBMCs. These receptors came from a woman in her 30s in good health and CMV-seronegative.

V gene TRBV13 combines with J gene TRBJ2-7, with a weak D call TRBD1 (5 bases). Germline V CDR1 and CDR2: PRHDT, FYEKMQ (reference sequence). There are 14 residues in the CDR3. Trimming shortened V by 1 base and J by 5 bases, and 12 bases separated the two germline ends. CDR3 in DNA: TGTGCCAGCAGCTTAGAAAGGCTCAGGGACGAGCAGTACTTC. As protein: CASSLERLRDEQYF.

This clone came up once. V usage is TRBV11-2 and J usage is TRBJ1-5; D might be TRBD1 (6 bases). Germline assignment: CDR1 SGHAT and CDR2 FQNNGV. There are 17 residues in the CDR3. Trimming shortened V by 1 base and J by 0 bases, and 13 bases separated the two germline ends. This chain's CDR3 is CASSLARTVNSNQPQHF. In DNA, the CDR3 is TGTGCCAGCAGCTTAGCCCGGACAGTAAATAGCAATCAGCCCCAGCATTTT.

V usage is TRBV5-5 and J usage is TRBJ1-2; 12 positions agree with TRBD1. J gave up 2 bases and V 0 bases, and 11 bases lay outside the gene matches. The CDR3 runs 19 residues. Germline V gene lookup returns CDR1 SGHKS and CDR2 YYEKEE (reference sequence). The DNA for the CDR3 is TGTGCCAGCAGCTTGGCGGGGACAGGGGGCCGGGGGGTCAACTATGGCTACACCTTC. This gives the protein CASSLAGTGGRGVNYGYTF.

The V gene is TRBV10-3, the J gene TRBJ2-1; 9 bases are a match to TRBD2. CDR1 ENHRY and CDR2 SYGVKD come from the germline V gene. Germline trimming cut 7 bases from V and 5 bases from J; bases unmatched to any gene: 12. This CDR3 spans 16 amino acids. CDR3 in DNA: TGTGCCATCAATCCCCGAGGTAGCGGGAGCGACAATGAGCAGTTCTTC. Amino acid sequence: CAINPRGSGSDNEQFF.

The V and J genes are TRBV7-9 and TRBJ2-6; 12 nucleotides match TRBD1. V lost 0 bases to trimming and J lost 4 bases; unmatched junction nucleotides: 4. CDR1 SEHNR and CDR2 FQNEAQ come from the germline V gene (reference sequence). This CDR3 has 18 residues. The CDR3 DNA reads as TGTGCCAGCAGCTTAGCGGGACAGGGGGCTACCGGGGCCAACGTCCTGACTTTC. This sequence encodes CASSLAGQGATGANVLTF. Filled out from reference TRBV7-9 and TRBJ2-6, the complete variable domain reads DTGVSQNPRHKITKRGQNVTFRCDPISEHNRLYWYRQTLGQGPEFLTYFQNEAQLEKSRLLSDRFSAERPKGSFSTLEIQRTEQGDSAMYLCASSLAGQGATGANVLTFGAGSRLTVL.

The CDR3 nucleotides read TGCGCCAGCAGCCTAAATAGCGGGAGGGCCGCTCAAGGTACGCAGTATTTT. This translates into CASSLNSGRAAQGTQYF. The chain recombines TRBV5-1 with TRBJ2-3; 11 bases fit TRBD2. The CDR3 has 17 residues. V shed 4 bases and J 8 bases; nucleotides not matched to a gene: 15. The germline V gene encodes CDR1 SGHRS and CDR2 YFSETQ.

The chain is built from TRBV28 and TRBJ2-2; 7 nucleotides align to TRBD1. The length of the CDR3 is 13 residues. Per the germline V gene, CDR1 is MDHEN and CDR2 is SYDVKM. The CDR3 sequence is CAGQLPNTGELFF. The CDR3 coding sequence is TGTGCGGGACAGCTACCGAACACCGGGGAGCTGTTTTTT.

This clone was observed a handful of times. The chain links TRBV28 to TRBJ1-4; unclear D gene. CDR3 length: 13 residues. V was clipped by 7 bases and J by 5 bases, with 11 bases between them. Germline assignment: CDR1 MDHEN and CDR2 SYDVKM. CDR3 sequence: CASTPRGNEKLFF. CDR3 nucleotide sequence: TGTGCCAGCACCCCTCGAGGAAATGAAAAACTGTTTTTT.

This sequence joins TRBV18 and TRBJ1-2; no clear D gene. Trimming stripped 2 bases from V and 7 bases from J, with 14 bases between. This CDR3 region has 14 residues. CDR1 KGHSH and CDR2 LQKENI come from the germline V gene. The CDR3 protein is CASSPTYAAGGYTF. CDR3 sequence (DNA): TGTGCCAGCTCACCAACTTATGCCGCAGGTGGCTACACCTTC.

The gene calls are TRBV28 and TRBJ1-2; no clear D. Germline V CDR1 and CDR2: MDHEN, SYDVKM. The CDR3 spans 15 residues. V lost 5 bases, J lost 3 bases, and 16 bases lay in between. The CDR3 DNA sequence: TGTGCCAGCAGTCCCGGGGTCGGCGGGGACTATGGCTACACCTTC. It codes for CASSPGVGGDYGYTF.

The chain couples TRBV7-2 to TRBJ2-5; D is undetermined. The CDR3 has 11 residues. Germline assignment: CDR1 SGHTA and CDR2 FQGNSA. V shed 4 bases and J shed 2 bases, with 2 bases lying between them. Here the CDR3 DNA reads TGTGCCAGCAGCTCACAAGAGACCCAGTACTTC. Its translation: CASSSQETQYF. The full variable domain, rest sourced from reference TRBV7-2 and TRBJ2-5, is GAGVSQSPSNKVTEKGKDVELRCDPISGHTALYWYRQSLGQGLEFLIYFQGNSAPDKSGLPSDRFSAERTGGSVSTLTIQRTQQEDSAVYLCASSSQETQYFGPGTRLLVL.

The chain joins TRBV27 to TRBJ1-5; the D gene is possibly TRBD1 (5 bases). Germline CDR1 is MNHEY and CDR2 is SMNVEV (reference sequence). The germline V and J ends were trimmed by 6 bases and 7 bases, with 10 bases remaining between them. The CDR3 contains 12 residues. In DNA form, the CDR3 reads TGTGCCAGCAGCCCCACAGGACAGCCCCAGCATTTT. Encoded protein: CASSPTGQPQHF.

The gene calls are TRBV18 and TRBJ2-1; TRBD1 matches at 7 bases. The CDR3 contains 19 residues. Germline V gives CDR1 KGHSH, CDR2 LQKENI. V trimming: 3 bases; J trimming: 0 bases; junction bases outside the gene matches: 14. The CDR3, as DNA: TGTGCCAGCTCACCGAAGACAGGGATGGGGGCTGGCTCCTACAATGAGCAGTTCTTC. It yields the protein CASSPKTGMGAGSYNEQFF. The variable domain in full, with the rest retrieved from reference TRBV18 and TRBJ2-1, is NAGVMQNPRHLVRRRGQEARLRCSPMKGHSHVYWYRQLPEEGLKFMVYLQKENIIDESGMPKERFSAEFPKEGPSILRIQQVVRGDSAAYFCASSPKTGMGAGSYNEQFFGPGTRLTVL.

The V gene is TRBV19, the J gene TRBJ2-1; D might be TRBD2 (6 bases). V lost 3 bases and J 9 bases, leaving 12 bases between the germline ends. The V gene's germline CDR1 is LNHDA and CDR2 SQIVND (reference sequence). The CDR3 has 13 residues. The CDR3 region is CASSINRGGEQFF. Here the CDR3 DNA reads TGTGCCAGTAGTATTAATAGGGGAGGTGAGCAGTTCTTC.

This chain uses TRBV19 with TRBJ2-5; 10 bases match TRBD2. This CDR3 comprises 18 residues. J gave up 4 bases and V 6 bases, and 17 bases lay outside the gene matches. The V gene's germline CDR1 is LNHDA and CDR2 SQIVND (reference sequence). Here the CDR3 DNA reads TGTGCCAGTAGCACCTCGCCCCCAGGGAGCGGGAGGGGAGAGACCCAGTACTTC. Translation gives CASSTSPPGSGRGETQYF.

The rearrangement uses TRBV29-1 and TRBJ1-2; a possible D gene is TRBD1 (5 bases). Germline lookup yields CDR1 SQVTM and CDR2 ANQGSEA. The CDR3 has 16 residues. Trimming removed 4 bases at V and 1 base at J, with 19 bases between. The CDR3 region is CSVALGRDSNNYGYTF. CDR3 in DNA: TGCAGCGTTGCCTTAGGCAGGGACTCGAATAACTATGGCTACACCTTC. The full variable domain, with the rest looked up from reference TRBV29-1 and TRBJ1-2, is SAVISQKPSRDICQRGTSLTIQCQVDSQVTMMFWYRQQPGQSLTLIATANQGSEATYESGFVIDKFPISRPNLTFSTLTVSNMSPEDSSIYLCSVALGRDSNNYGYTFGSGTRLTVV.

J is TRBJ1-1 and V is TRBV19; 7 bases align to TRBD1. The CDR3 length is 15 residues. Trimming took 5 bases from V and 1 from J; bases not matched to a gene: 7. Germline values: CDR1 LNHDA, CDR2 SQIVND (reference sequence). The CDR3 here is CASSPRQGPNTEAFF. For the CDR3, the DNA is TGTGCCAGTAGTCCCCGACAGGGACCGAACACTGAAGCTTTCTTT.

Here the CDR3 reads CASSLSMGRGLASSYEQYF. The CDR3 DNA sequence: TGTGCCAGCAGTTTATCTATGGGTCGGGGACTAGCCTCCTCCTACGAGCAGTACTTC. J is TRBJ2-7 and V is TRBV27, with 9 nucleotides matching TRBD2. V shed 0 bases, J shed 0 bases, and the junction held 12 bases outside the gene matches. CDR3 length: 19 amino acids. Per the germline V gene, CDR1 is MNHEY and CDR2 is SMNVEV (reference sequence).

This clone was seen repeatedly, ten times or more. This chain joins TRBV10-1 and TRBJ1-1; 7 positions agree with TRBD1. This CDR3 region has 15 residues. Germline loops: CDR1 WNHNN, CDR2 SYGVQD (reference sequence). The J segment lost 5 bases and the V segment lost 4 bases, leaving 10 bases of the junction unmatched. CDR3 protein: CASSGNDRVGTEAFF. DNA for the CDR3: TGCGCCAGCAGTGGAAACGACAGGGTAGGGACTGAAGCTTTCTTT.

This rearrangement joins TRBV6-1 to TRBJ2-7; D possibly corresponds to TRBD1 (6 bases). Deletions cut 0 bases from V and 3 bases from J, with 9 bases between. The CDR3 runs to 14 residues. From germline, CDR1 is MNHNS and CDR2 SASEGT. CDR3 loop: CASSEAGDNYEQYF. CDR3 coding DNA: TGTGCCAGCAGTGAAGCAGGGGACAACTACGAGCAGTACTTC.

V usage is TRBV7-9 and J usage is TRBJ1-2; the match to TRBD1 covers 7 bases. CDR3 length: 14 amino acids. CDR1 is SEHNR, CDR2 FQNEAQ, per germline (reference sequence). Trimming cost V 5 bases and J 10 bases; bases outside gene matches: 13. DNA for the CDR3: TGTGCCAGCAGCCCACCCATGACAGGGAGAGACTACACCTTC. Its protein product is CASSPPMTGRDYTF.

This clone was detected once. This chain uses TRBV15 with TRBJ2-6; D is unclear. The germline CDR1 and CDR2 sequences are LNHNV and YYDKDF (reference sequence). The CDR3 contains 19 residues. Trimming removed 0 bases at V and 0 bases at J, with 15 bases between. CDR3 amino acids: CATSRDRVRSLSGANVLTF. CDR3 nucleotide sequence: TGTGCCACCAGCAGAGATCGGGTTAGATCCCTCTCTGGGGCCAACGTCCTGACTTTC.

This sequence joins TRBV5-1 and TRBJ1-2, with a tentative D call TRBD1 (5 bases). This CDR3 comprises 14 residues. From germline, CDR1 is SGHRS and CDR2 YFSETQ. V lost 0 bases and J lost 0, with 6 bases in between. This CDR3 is CASSLARANYGYTF. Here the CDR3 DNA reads TGCGCCAGCAGCTTGGCCAGGGCTAACTATGGCTACACCTTC.

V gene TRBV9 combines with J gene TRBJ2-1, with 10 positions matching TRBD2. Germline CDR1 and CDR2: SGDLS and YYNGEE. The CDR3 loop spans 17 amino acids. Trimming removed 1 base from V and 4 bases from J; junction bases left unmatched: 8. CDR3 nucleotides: TGTGCCAGCAGCGTAAGTGGAGCGGGAGGGTGGTACAATGAGCAGTTCTTC. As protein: CASSVSGAGGWYNEQFF.

Here the CDR3 DNA reads TGTGCCAGCAGCGTACACAGAGTCAGCTCCTACAATGAGCAGTTCTTC. Translating gives CASSVHRVSSYNEQFF. The chain uses TRBV9 and TRBJ2-1; D gene uncertain. Trimming removed 1 base from V and 0 bases from J, with 11 bases in between. This CDR3 contains 16 residues. Germline CDR1 SGDLS, CDR2 YYNGEE.